The sequence of this T cell receptor beta chain was determined in a study of beta chain features in type 1 diabetes. Study outcomes and limitations: Across all four CD4+ subsets, people with type 1 diabetes showed modestly shorter TCRB CDR3s. When VDJ junctions were examined, type 1 diabetes patients showed fewer insertions and more deletions. In these data, an HLA type influence on TCRB rearrangement remained unresolved.

CDR3 size: 14 residues. Germline CDR1 is SQVTM and CDR2 is ANQGSEA. Trimming removed 4 bases from V and 3 bases from J; junction bases left unmatched: 8. As for this clone: What it binds is not known.

All of the isolated RNA was reverse transcribed, so expressed TCRB transcripts were sequenced. Mean read depth for naive, central memory and regulatory T cell samples was around 3.8 million reads. Some clones are missing from TCRdb's copy, which holds only in-frame ones; the method was immunoSEQ multiplex PCR. The table has approximately 150,000 clones, roughly an eighth seen once. This TCR came from a man aged 18 to 29 with type 1 diabetes. Source material: central memory CD4+ T cells from blood. This rearrangement joins TRBV29-1 to TRBJ2-7; TRBD1 aligns across 8 bases. DNA of the CDR3: TGCAGCGTTGTTTCCCAACAGGGGGGCTACGAGCAGTACTTC. The encoded protein is CSVVSQQGGYEQYF.